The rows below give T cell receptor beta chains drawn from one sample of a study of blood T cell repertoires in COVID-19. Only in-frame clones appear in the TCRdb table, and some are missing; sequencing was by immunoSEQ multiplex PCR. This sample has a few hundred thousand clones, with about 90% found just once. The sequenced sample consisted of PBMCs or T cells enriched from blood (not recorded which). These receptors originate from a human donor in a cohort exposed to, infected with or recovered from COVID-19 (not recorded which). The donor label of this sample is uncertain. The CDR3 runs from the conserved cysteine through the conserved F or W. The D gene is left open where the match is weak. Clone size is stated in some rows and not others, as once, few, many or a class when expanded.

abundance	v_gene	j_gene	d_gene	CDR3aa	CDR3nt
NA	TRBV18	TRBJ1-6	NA	CASSPIQDRTNSPLHF	TGTGCCAGCTCACCCATTCAGGACAGAACCAATTCACCCCTCCACTTT
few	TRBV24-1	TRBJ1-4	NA	CATSDGQPNEKLFF	TGTGCCACCAGTGATGGGCAGCCTAATGAAAAACTGTTTTTT
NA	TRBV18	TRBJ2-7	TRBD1	CASSPTGLYEQYF	TGTGCCAGCTCACCGACAGGGCTCTACGAGCAGTACTTC
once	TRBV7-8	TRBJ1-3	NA	CASSSAGNTIYF	TGTGCCAGCAGCTCCGCTGGAAACACCATATATTTT
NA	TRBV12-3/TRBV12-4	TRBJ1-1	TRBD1	CASSRGPEAFF	TGTGCCAGCAGTAGGGGGCCCGAAGCTTTCTTT
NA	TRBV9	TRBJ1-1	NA	CASSVEEETEAFF	TGTGCCAGCAGCGTAGAAGAGGAGACTGAAGCTTTCTTT
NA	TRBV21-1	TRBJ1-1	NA	CASSKGQGFTEAFF	TGTGCCAGCAGCAAAGGACAGGGGTTCACTGAAGCTTTCTTT
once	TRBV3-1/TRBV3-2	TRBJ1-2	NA	CATSVGLRYGYTF	TGTGCCACCTCCGTGGGGCTGAGGTATGGCTACACCTTC
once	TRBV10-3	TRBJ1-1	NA	CAISDAGSHTEAFF	TGTGCCATCAGTGACGCAGGGTCGCACACTGAAGCTTTCTTT
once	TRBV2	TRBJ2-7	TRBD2	CASRAGTSGGEQYF	TGTGCCAGCAGGGCCGGGACTAGCGGTGGGGAGCAGTACTTC
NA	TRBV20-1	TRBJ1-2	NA	CSVHPGEGYTF	TGCAGTGTCCACCCAGGGGAGGGCTACACCTTC
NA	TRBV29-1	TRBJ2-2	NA	CSVESTGNTGELFF	TGCAGCGTTGAATCGACAGGGAACACCGGGGAGCTGTTTTTT
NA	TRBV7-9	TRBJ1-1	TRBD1	CASSLFAGGSRRDTEAFF	TGTGCCAGCAGCTTATTCGCAGGGGGCTCTCGTCGGGACACTGAAGCTTTCTTT
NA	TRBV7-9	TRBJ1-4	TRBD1	CASSQPYDGQVATNEKLFF	TGTGCCAGCAGCCAACCCTATGACGGACAGGTTGCAACTAATGAAAAACTGTTTTTT
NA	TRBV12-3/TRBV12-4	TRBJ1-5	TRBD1	CASRPGQNQPQHF	TGTGCCAGCAGGCCGGGACAGAATCAGCCCCAGCATTTT
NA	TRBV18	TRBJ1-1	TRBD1	CASSPFGQGETEAFF	TGTGCCAGCTCACCTTTCGGACAGGGCGAGACTGAAGCTTTCTTT
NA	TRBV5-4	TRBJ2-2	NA	CASSFQQEYTGELFF	TGTGCCAGCAGCTTCCAACAGGAGTACACCGGGGAGCTGTTTTTT
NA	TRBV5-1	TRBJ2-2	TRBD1	CASSLGGGQAGELFF	TGCGCCAGCAGCTTGGGAGGGGGCCAGGCCGGGGAGCTGTTTTTT
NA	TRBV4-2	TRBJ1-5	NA	CASSQPGYQPQHF	TGTGCCAGCAGCCAACCAGGTTATCAGCCCCAGCATTTT
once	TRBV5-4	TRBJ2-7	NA	CASSFWEFDEQYF	TGTGCCAGCAGCTTCTGGGAGTTCGACGAGCAGTACTTC
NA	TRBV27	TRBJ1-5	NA	CASSRTPTGIQPQHF	TGTGCCAGCAGCCGCACACCCACAGGGATCCAGCCCCAGCATTTT
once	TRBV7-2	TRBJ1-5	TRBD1	CASSLTGQGGYSNQPQHF	TGTGCCAGCAGCTTAACGGGACAGGGGGGTTATAGCAATCAGCCCCAGCATTTT
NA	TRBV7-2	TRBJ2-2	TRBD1	CASSERQGSGELFF	TGTGCCAGCAGCGAGCGACAGGGGTCCGGGGAGCTGTTTTTT
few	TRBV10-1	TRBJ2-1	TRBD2	CASSPGLAGEHEQFF	TGCGCCAGCAGCCCGGGACTAGCGGGGGAACATGAGCAGTTCTTC
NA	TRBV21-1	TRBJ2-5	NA	CASSTPDREIKRGTQYF	TGTGCCAGCAGCACCCCGGACAGGGAGATTAAAAGGGGGACCCAGTACTTC
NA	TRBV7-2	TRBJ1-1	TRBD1	CASSLVTGVGTEAFF	TGTGCCAGCAGCTTAGTAACAGGGGTTGGCACTGAAGCTTTCTTT
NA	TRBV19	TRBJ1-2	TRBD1	CASTHRDRVNYGYTF	TGTGCCAGTACCCACCGGGACAGAGTCAACTATGGCTACACCTTC
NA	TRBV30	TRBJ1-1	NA	CAWSDVDRNTEAFF	TGTGCCTGGAGTGACGTGGACAGGAACACTGAAGCTTTCTTT
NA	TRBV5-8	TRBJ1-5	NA	CASTFWEGNGNQPQHF	TGTGCCAGCACCTTCTGGGAGGGGAATGGCAATCAGCCCCAGCATTTT
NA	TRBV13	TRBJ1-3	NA	CASSFEAENTIYF	TGTGCCAGCAGCTTCGAGGCGGAGAACACCATATATTTT
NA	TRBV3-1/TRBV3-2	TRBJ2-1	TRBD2	CASSQGYRGGSSYNEQFF	TGTGCCAGCAGCCAAGGATATCGGGGGGGGAGCTCCTACAATGAGCAGTTCTTC
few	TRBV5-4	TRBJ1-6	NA	CASSLAGEGAYSPLHF	TGTGCCAGCAGCTTGGCCGGAGAAGGGGCGTATTCACCCCTCCACTTT
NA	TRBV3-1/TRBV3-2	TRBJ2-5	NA	CASSQEANRVDETQYF	TGTGCCAGCAGCCAAGAGGCCAACAGGGTGGATGAGACCCAGTACTTC
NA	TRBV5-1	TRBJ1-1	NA	CASSSELTNTEAFF	TGCGCCAGCAGCTCCGAGCTCACGAACACTGAAGCTTTCTTT
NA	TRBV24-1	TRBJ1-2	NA	CATSDHKTTAGYGYTF	TGTGCCACCAGTGACCATAAAACCACCGCCGGCTATGGCTACACCTTC